This TCR beta chain was observed in a study of blood T cell repertoires in COVID-19. Using immunoSEQ multiplex PCR, the repertoire was profiled, and TCRdb retains in-frame clones only, with some absent. There are 130,000 to 150,000 clones in the sample; more than 65% occur only once, and approximately 14% lies in the top ten. The V end lost 7 bases, the J end lost 5 bases, and 5 bases lay between the germline ends. The CDR3 runs to 11 residues. Germline CDR1 reads MGHDK; CDR2 reads SYGVNS. The chain combines TRBV25-1 with TRBJ2-2; D unresolved. The TCR originated in a man older than 75 with acute or convalescent COVID-19. Sequencing was performed on peripheral blood. The CDR3 DNA sequence: TGTGCCAGCACTAGTACCGGGGAGCTGTTTTTT. It translates to CASTSTGELFF.